This T cell receptor beta chain was observed in a study of T cell responses to AZD1222 COVID-19 vaccine. The assay was immunoSEQ multiplex PCR, and TCRdb's table has in-frame clones only and misses some. The table shows roughly 120,000 clones, with around 91% occurring only once. Germline lookup yields CDR1 SQVTM and CDR2 ANQGSEA. With 7 bases removed from V and 6 bases from J, the gap between germline ends came to 15 bases. The CDR3 has 12 amino acids. Study-wide results and limits: Only a handful of AZD1222 recipients, roughly six in all, had baseline seropositivity. Mostly white British, mostly female donors; authors suggested clonal diversity may be underestimated.

For this clone: As yet, its antigen is unknown.

The sample here was peripheral blood, taken 28 days after the second AZD1222 dose. The receptor's source is an adult who received the AZD1222 COVID-19 vaccine. The chain employs TRBV29-1 and TRBJ1-1; possible D gene TRBD1, 6 bases. The CDR3 nucleotides are TGCAGCGGAACGACAGGTTTCGCTGAAGCTTTCTTT. This codes for CSGTTGFAEAFF.